Presented here are 27 T cell receptor beta chains from one specimen sequenced in a study of beta chain features in type 1 diabetes. Expressed TCRB transcripts were sequenced, since all the RNA that had been isolated was reverse transcribed. Measured with immunoSEQ multiplex PCR; TCRdb has only the in-frame clones, and not every one. The sample contains roughly 45,000 clones, roughly 50% of which appear only once. Material: stem cell memory CD4+ T cells from blood. These receptors came from a woman in her twenties or thirties in good health.

The chain combines TRBV15 with TRBJ2-5; 11 bases match TRBD2. This CDR3 is built from 13 residues. Germline V CDR1 and CDR2: LNHNV, YYDKDF (reference sequence). The J segment lost 5 bases and the V segment lost 6 bases, leaving 2 bases of the junction unmatched. Here the CDR3 reads CATRPSGRETQYF. The CDR3 DNA reads as TGTGCCACCAGACCTAGCGGGAGGGAGACCCAGTACTTC.

The CDR3 reads CASRPTSGGDTQYF. The CDR3 nucleotides read TGTGCCAGCAGGCCTACTAGCGGGGGGGATACGCAGTATTTT. The rearrangement uses TRBV28 and TRBJ2-3; 12 nucleotides match TRBD2. The CDR3 loop spans 14 amino acids. Germline CDR1 reads MDHEN; CDR2 reads SYDVKM. With 6 bases clipped from V and 6 bases from J, the junction kept 4 bases outside the gene matches.

The V and J genes are TRBV6-5 and TRBJ2-1; TRBD2 agrees at 13 bases. The CDR3 runs 14 residues. The V gene end was trimmed by 6 bases and the J gene end by 11 bases; junction bases not matched to a gene: 7. Germline assignment: CDR1 MNHEY and CDR2 SVGAGI. In DNA form, the CDR3 reads TGTGCCAGCAGACCCGGGACTAGCGGGACCAAGCAGTTCTTC. This translates into CASRPGTSGTKQFF.

Only a few counts were recorded for this clone. This chain links TRBV7-2 with TRBJ2-7; TRBD1 matches at 12 bases. The CDR3 runs to 15 residues. CDR1 is SGHTA, CDR2 FQGNSA, per germline. The ends lost 0 bases at V and 12 bases at J; junction bases unmatched: 9. The CDR3 nucleotides read TGTGCCAGCAGCTTAGCCGCGGGACAGGGGGCGACGCGGTACTTC. Residues: CASSLAAGQGATRYF.

The rearrangement links TRBV19 to TRBJ1-2; D uncertain. Trimming removed 6 bases at V and 3 bases at J, with 14 bases between. This CDR3 is built from 14 residues. CDR1 is LNHDA, CDR2 SQIVND, per germline (reference sequence). This chain's CDR3 is CASSSPGADYGYTF. The CDR3 DNA follows: TGTGCCAGTAGCTCACCAGGAGCGGACTATGGCTACACCTTC.

V gene TRBV7-3 combines with J gene TRBJ1-1, with D hard to call. Germline assignment: CDR1 SGHTA and CDR2 FQGTGA. The CDR3 runs 15 residues. The V and J ends lost 2 bases and 1 base respectively, with 11 bases between them. CDR3 sequence reads: CASSLGPIKNTEAFF. DNA of the CDR3: TGTGCCAGCAGCTTAGGGCCGATAAAGAACACTGAAGCTTTCTTT.

The chain joins TRBV5-4 to TRBJ2-1; 10 bases are a match to TRBD2. Trimming removed 8 bases from V and 5 bases from J; junction bases left unmatched: 7. The CDR3 has 14 residues. Germline CDR1 SGHNT, CDR2 YYREEE (reference sequence). The CDR3 region is CASSGRFNDNEQFF. DNA for the CDR3: TGTGCCAGTAGCGGGAGGTTCAATGACAATGAGCAGTTCTTC.

This clone was seen only a few times. The chain recombines TRBV15 with TRBJ1-5, with 7 bases fitting TRBD1. Trimming took 1 base from V and 0 from J; bases not matched to a gene: 15. CDR3 length equals 20 residues. The germline CDR1 and CDR2 sequences are LNHNV and YYDKDF (reference sequence). The CDR3 loop reads CATSRGVRKTGIYSNQPQHF. CDR3 DNA sequence: TGTGCCACCAGCAGAGGGGTGCGAAAGACAGGGATATATAGCAATCAGCCCCAGCATTTT.

The chain employs TRBV11-2 and TRBJ2-1; 12 positions agree with TRBD2. Per the germline V gene, CDR1 is SGHAT and CDR2 is FQNNGV. The CDR3 spans 17 residues. J was trimmed by 0 bases and V by 5 bases; bases with no gene match: 5. This chain's CDR3 is CASSRWTSGNSYNEQFF. The CDR3 DNA follows: TGTGCCAGCAGCCGATGGACTAGCGGGAACTCCTACAATGAGCAGTTCTTC.

The chain carries TRBV4-3 and TRBJ2-7; 12 bases align to TRBD2. With V trimmed by 0 bases and J by 3 bases, 3 bases remained unmatched. This CDR3 has 16 amino acids. Germline V gene data show CDR1 as LGHNA and CDR2 as YSLEER. The chain's CDR3 is CASSQDRTSGNYEQYF. The CDR3 region has the DNA TGCGCCAGCAGCCAAGATAGGACTAGCGGGAACTACGAGCAGTACTTC.

The chain recombines TRBV7-9 with TRBJ2-1; TRBD2 matches 14 bases. Per the germline V gene, CDR1 is SEHNR and CDR2 is FQNEAQ (reference sequence). V dropped 6 bases and J dropped 9; count of bases not matched to a gene: 7. The CDR3 totals 15 residues. CDR3 amino acids: CASRNTGTSGSEQFF. DNA for the CDR3: TGTGCCAGCAGAAATACCGGGACTAGCGGGAGTGAGCAGTTCTTC.

Comments on this clone: Mismatch with germline at one junction end may stem from a read error. The chain is built from TRBV7-9 and TRBJ1-1; 10 bases line up with TRBD1. Germline CDR1 reads SEHNR; CDR2 reads FQNEAQ (reference sequence). The CDR3 sequence is 16 residues long. The CDR3 DNA is TGTGCCAGCAGCGTAGCCGGGACAGGGGCTTCTGGGGGAGCTTTCTTT. Translated, it gives CASSVAGTGASGGAFF.

This clone was found a few times. Here the CDR3 DNA reads TGTGCCAGCAGCGTGGGACTAGCGGGACTCGGGGAGCTGTTTTTT. Amino acids: CASSVGLAGLGELFF. The chain joins TRBV7-3 to TRBJ2-2; 13 bases are shared with TRBD2. Trimming at V came to 5 bases and at J to 7 bases, leaving 4 bases not matched to a gene. Germline V gene lookup returns CDR1 SGHTA and CDR2 FQGTGA. The CDR3 contains 15 residues.

J is TRBJ1-1 and V is TRBV18; D ambiguous. CDR3 length equals 12 residues. V lost 3 bases and J lost 7, with 9 bases in between. CDR1 is KGHSH, CDR2 LQKENI, per germline. In DNA, the CDR3 is TGTGCCAGCTCACCTGGACGGGATGAAGCTTTCTTT. This translates into CASSPGRDEAFF.

The rearrangement joins TRBV5-1 to TRBJ2-7, with D tentatively TRBD2 (6 bases). Looked up from germline, CDR1 is SGHRS and CDR2 is YFSETQ. V was clipped by 6 bases and J by 6 bases, with 19 bases between them. This CDR3 contains 14 residues. DNA for the CDR3: TGCGCCAGCACACTAGGAGGGGTAGTCTCCGAGCAGTACTTC. Protein product: CASTLGGVVSEQYF.

This clone was observed a handful of times. The chain employs TRBV29-1 and TRBJ1-5, with D possibly matching TRBD1 (6 bases). The CDR3 spans 13 residues. The V gene lost 4 bases and the J gene lost 5 bases, with 12 bases spanning the gap. CDR1 SQVTM and CDR2 ANQGSEA come from the germline V gene. The CDR3 bases are TGCAGCGTTGCAGGACAGTCGGATCAGCCCCAGCATTTT. It encodes CSVAGQSDQPQHF.

The rearrangement joins TRBV4-3 to TRBJ2-5, with 7 nucleotides matching TRBD2. V lost 4 bases to trimming and J lost 0 bases; unmatched junction nucleotides: 5. Germline V gene data show CDR1 as LGHNA and CDR2 as YSLEER. There are 15 residues in the CDR3. The CDR3 spells CASSREGGNQETQYF. In nucleotides, the CDR3 is TGCGCCAGCAGCCGGGAGGGCGGGAACCAAGAGACCCAGTACTTC.

The chain joins TRBV5-4 to TRBJ2-7; possible D gene TRBD2, 5 bases. Germline V gene data show CDR1 as SGHNT and CDR2 as YYREEE (reference sequence). The CDR3 covers 15 residues. The V gene lost 4 bases and the J gene lost 2 bases, with 16 bases spanning the gap. The CDR3, as DNA: TGTGCCAGCAGCGGGAAAGGAGGCCCGGCCTACGAGCAGTACTTC. Translated: CASSGKGGPAYEQYF. The whole variable domain, remainder taken from reference TRBV5-4 and TRBJ2-7, is ETGVTQSPTHLIKTRGQQVTLRCSSQSGHNTVSWYQQALGQGPQFIFQYYREEENGRGNFPPRFSGLQFPNYSSELNVNALELDDSALYLCASSGKGGPAYEQYFGPGTRLTVT.

This clone was picked up a small number of times. This chain joins TRBV29-1 and TRBJ2-5; tentative D call: TRBD2 (6 bases). Trimming stripped 6 bases from V and 7 bases from J, with 18 bases between. Germline V lookup: CDR1 SQVTM, CDR2 ANQGSEA. The CDR3 has 13 amino acids. The CDR3 protein is CSVEVWDGRTQYF. CDR3 in DNA: TGCAGCGTGGAGGTATGGGACGGGAGGACCCAGTACTTC.

A few counts support this clone. The J gene is TRBJ1-1, the V gene TRBV7-8, with 7 bases matching TRBD1. Germline CDR1 SGHVS, CDR2 FQNEAQ. The V and J ends lost 2 bases and 5 bases, in that order; junction bases with no gene match: 8. The CDR3 extends over 15 amino acids. CDR3 sequence reads: CASSLQTGTGTEAFF. CDR3 sequence (DNA): TGTGCCAGCAGCTTACAGACAGGGACGGGTACTGAAGCTTTCTTT.

The CDR3 protein is CANTGLDTQYF. The DNA for the CDR3 is TGTGCCAATACGGGGTTAGATACGCAGTATTTT. This sequence joins TRBV2 and TRBJ2-3; a possible D gene is TRBD2 (5 bases). This CDR3 is built from 11 residues. V shed 10 bases and J shed 5 bases, with 10 bases lying between them. Germline CDR1 is SNHLY and CDR2 is FYNNEI.

This clone was seen a handful of times. The chain couples TRBV19 to TRBJ2-1; 13 nucleotides match TRBD2. The V gene's germline CDR1 is LNHDA and CDR2 SQIVND (reference sequence). CDR3 length equals 17 residues. V dropped 4 bases and J dropped 9; count of bases not matched to a gene: 12. The CDR3 sequence is CASSTTGAGLAGLEQFF. CDR3 bases: TGTGCCAGTAGTACCACAGGAGCGGGACTAGCGGGGCTTGAGCAGTTCTTC.

This chain connects TRBV5-4 to TRBJ2-4; 15 bases fit TRBD2. Trimming took 0 bases from V and 1 from J; bases not matched to a gene: 5. Germline CDR1 SGHNT, CDR2 YYREEE (reference sequence). The CDR3 runs to 19 residues. For the CDR3, the DNA is TGTGCCAGCAGCTTGGATGGACTAGCGGGAGGGCTGGCCAAAAACATTCAGTACTTC. Protein sequence: CASSLDGLAGGLAKNIQYF.

Here the CDR3 reads CASSFQGQETQYF. As DNA, the CDR3 is TGTGCCAGCAGTTTCCAGGGGCAAGAGACCCAGTACTTC. V gene TRBV2 combines with J gene TRBJ2-5; perhaps TRBD1 as D (6 bases). The CDR3 has 13 amino acids. The germline CDR1 and CDR2 sequences are SNHLY and FYNNEI. Deletions cut 5 bases from V and 2 bases from J, with 9 bases between.

The rearrangement joins TRBV28 to TRBJ1-1, with 8 nucleotides matching TRBD1. The V segment lost 5 bases and the J segment 5 bases; nucleotides outside the gene matches: 7. Germline CDR1 MDHEN, CDR2 SYDVKM. The CDR3 has 14 amino acids. For the CDR3, the DNA is TGTGCCAGCAGTGTGCAGGGGGCGCGAACTGAAGCTTTCTTT. Protein sequence: CASSVQGARTEAFF.

V usage is TRBV7-8 and J usage is TRBJ2-3, with D hard to call. This CDR3 is built from 12 residues. V lost 5 bases, J lost 4 bases, and 7 bases lay in between. Germline lookup yields CDR1 SGHVS and CDR2 FQNEAQ. CDR3 DNA sequence: TGTGCCAGCAGCGCTGGAGCAGATACGCAGTATTTT. This codes for CASSAGADTQYF.

The rearrangement uses TRBV5-1 and TRBJ2-7; 9 nucleotides match TRBD1. This CDR3 is 14 amino acids long. V lost 1 base to trimming and J lost 6 bases; unmatched junction nucleotides: 5. Germline values: CDR1 SGHRS, CDR2 YFSETQ. Here the CDR3 DNA reads TGCGCCAGCAGCTTGACAGGGGGCCAAGTCGAGCAGTACTTC. Protein: CASSLTGGQVEQYF.